What follows are 13 T cell receptor beta chains derived from one specimen sequenced in a study of cytomegalovirus exposure and HLA in healthy donors. The PCR had 60 Vbeta and 13 Jbeta primers. Repertoires were generated with immunoSEQ multiplex PCR, while TCRdb's copy carries only in-frame clones and drops some. The sample lists roughly 160,000 clones, roughly 80% seen once, with approximately 7% in the top ten. Sample: PBMCs. These receptors were collected from a woman aged 30 to 39 in good health and CMV-seropositive.

The V gene is TRBV7-8, the J gene TRBJ2-7; TRBD1 is a possible D gene (5 bases). Trimming left V 5 bases short and J 3 bases short, with 14 bases between. The CDR3 spans 14 residues. Germline assignment: CDR1 SGHVS and CDR2 FQNEAQ. CDR3 coding DNA: TGTGCCAGCAGCCTAATGGCCAGGGTCTACGAGCAGTACTTC. Translated, it gives CASSLMARVYEQYF.

This chain links TRBV19 with TRBJ2-3, with D maybe TRBD2 (6 bases). From germline, CDR1 is LNHDA and CDR2 SQIVND (reference sequence). The germline V and J ends were trimmed by 5 bases and 1 base, with 16 bases remaining between them. The CDR3 contains 16 residues. Here the CDR3 reads CASSRVREQGTDTQYF. CDR3 in DNA: TGTGCCAGTAGTCGGGTTCGGGAGCAAGGCACAGATACGCAGTATTTT.

The gene calls are TRBV6-5 and TRBJ1-4; TRBD1 matches 8 bases. This CDR3 region has 16 residues. Looked up from germline, CDR1 is MNHEY and CDR2 is SVGAGI. With 0 bases clipped from V and 5 bases from J, the junction kept 5 bases outside the gene matches. The CDR3 region has the DNA TGTGCCAGCAGTTACTCGATAGGGACAGGCAATGAAAAACTGTTTTTT. This translates into CASSYSIGTGNEKLFF.

The rearrangement joins TRBV7-9 to TRBJ2-5; D perhaps matches TRBD1 (7 bases). The CDR3 sequence is 15 residues long. Trimming pared 5 bases from V and 4 bases from J, leaving 17 bases between. Germline-derived CDR1 and CDR2 are SEHNR and FQNEAQ (reference sequence). The CDR3 sequence: CASSKKGAGGETQYF. The CDR3 bases are TGTGCCAGCAGCAAAAAGGGGGCCGGGGGAGAGACCCAGTACTTC.

The chain employs TRBV9 and TRBJ2-2; TRBD2 aligns across 13 bases. The CDR3 extends over 16 amino acids. CDR1 and CDR2 from the germline V gene are SGDLS and YYNGEE. Trimming at V came to 0 bases and at J to 4 bases, leaving 0 bases not matched to a gene. The CDR3 reads CASSVGTSGGTGELFF. The CDR3, as DNA: TGTGCCAGCAGCGTAGGGACTAGCGGGGGCACCGGGGAGCTGTTTTTT.

This rearrangement joins TRBV5-4 to TRBJ2-7; D gene ambiguous. V was pared by 1 base and J by 1 base, with 9 bases between. This CDR3 is 14 amino acids long. Germline V CDR1 and CDR2: SGHNT, YYREEE (reference sequence). CDR3: CASSLTVLSYEQYF. The CDR3 coding sequence is TGTGCCAGCAGCTTGACTGTGCTTTCCTACGAGCAGTACTTC.

The genes are TRBV19 and TRBJ1-3; D gene ambiguous. Trimming shortened V by 2 bases and J by 0 bases, and 5 bases separated the two germline ends. The CDR3 has 14 residues. Germline CDR1 and CDR2: LNHDA and SQIVND (reference sequence). This CDR3 reads CASSIRVSGNTIYF. The CDR3 DNA is TGTGCCAGTAGTATACGTGTCTCTGGAAACACCATATATTTT.

This chain connects TRBV7-9 to TRBJ2-3; possible D gene TRBD2, 5 bases. This CDR3 is built from 13 residues. Germline V lookup: CDR1 SEHNR, CDR2 FQNEAQ (reference sequence). Deletions cut 5 bases from V and 2 bases from J, with 8 bases between. Written as DNA, the CDR3 is TGTGCCAGCAGCCCCGGGATCACAGATACGCAGTATTTT. Its protein is CASSPGITDTQYF.

The chain joins TRBV19 to TRBJ1-1; tentative D call: TRBD1 (6 bases). V lost 4 bases to trimming and J lost 2 bases, with 11 bases between them. The CDR3 consists of 14 residues. Germline CDR1 LNHDA, CDR2 SQIVND (reference sequence). The CDR3 sequence is CASSKRDINTEAFF. The CDR3 DNA follows: TGTGCCAGTAGTAAACGGGACATTAACACTGAAGCTTTCTTT.

The V and J genes are TRBV4-2 and TRBJ1-3; D not certain. CDR3 length equals 15 residues. The germline V gene has CDR1 LGHNA and CDR2 YNFKEQ. Deletions cut 3 bases from V and 3 bases from J, with 12 bases between. The CDR3 DNA sequence: TGTGCCAGCAGCCATCGCAGGAGCGGTGGAAACACCATATATTTT. Its protein product is CASSHRRSGGNTIYF.

The genes are TRBV4-1 and TRBJ2-2; maybe TRBD1 (6 bases). V was pared by 3 bases and J by 0 bases, with 11 bases between. This CDR3 region has 16 residues. Germline CDR1 MGHRA, CDR2 YSYEKL. CDR3 amino acids: CASSQETGSNTGELFF. The CDR3 DNA sequence: TGCGCCAGCAGCCAGGAGACAGGATCGAACACCGGGGAGCTGTTTTTT.

This clone has just one count. V usage is TRBV30 and J usage is TRBJ2-2; 9 bases are a match to TRBD1. Germline V gene sequence: CDR1 GTSNPN, CDR2 SVGIG (reference sequence). The CDR3 spans 13 residues. Unmatched junction bases numbered 1, after V lost 3 bases and J lost 5 bases. As DNA, the CDR3 is TGTGCCTGGAGGACAGGGGGGACCGGGGAGCTGTTTTTT. Translated, it gives CAWRTGGTGELFF.

The rearrangement joins TRBV5-1 to TRBJ1-2; D remains unclear. Trimming shortened V by 5 bases and J by 5 bases, and 16 bases separated the two germline ends. The CDR3 has 14 amino acids. Germline V gene sequence: CDR1 SGHRS, CDR2 YFSETQ. The CDR3 DNA sequence: TGCGCCAGCAGTATGACATCCGGATCGTATGGCTACACCTTC. Translating it yields CASSMTSGSYGYTF.